Detailed here is one TCR beta chain. The data were taken from a study of response to subunit inactivated influenza vaccine. TCRdb re-called the RT-PCR reads through MiXCR, storing one row per CDR3 protein. The sample contains about 520,000 distinct CDR3 sequences, approximately 7.2% of which appear only once. The CDR3 is made up of 16 amino acids. CDR1 and CDR2 from the germline V gene are DFQATT and SNEGSKA (reference sequence). The germline V and J ends were trimmed by 3 bases and 6 bases, with 18 bases remaining between them. The J gene is TRBJ1-6, the V gene TRBV20-1; D call uncertain. The source is a man aged 45 to 75 who received an inactivated influenza vaccine. The specimen was PBMCs from blood, collected roughly 24 months after vaccination. CDR3 DNA sequence: TGCAGTGCTAGGGCCGGATATACAGCCGCTAATTCACCCCTCCACTTT. It specifies CSARAGYTAANSPLHF.